This TCR beta chain was sequenced in a study of blood T cell repertoires in COVID-19. This CDR3 comprises 13 residues. CDR1 is ENHRY and CDR2 is SYGVKD in the germline V gene. Trimming stripped 3 bases from V and 5 bases from J, with 10 bases between. The protocol was immunoSEQ multiplex PCR, while the TCRdb copy is restricted to in-frame clones and leaves out a portion. Of about 75,000 clones in the sample, over 75% are singletons; the top ten hold roughly 45%. This sequence joins TRBV10-3 and TRBJ1-2, with D maybe TRBD1 (5 bases). The receptor was derived from a human donor in a cohort sampled during active COVID-19. Material: peripheral blood. CDR3 in amino acids: CAISESRGYGYTF. CDR3 coding DNA: TGTGCCATCAGTGAAAGTCGGGGGTATGGCTACACCTTC.